This T cell receptor (beta chain) is from a study of blood T cell repertoires in COVID-19. This CDR3 comprises 15 residues. V shed 4 bases and J 2 bases; nucleotides not matched to a gene: 7. Germline CDR1 KGHSH, CDR2 LQKENI. Only a few counts were recorded for this clone. Only in-frame clones appear in the TCRdb table, and some are missing; sequencing was by immunoSEQ multiplex PCR. Of around 190,000 clones in the sample, around 80% were seen once. The TCR sequence derives from a man aged 55 to 70 with acute or convalescent COVID-19. The sample consisted of peripheral blood. J is TRBJ1-1 and V is TRBV18; 7 bases fit TRBD1. CDR3 nucleotide sequence: TGTGCCAGCTCACTGCGACAGGGCTCAAACACTGAAGCTTTCTTT. It encodes CASSLRQGSNTEAFF.